This is a list of T cell receptor beta chains from one sample in a study of beta chain features in type 1 diabetes. Data came from immunoSEQ multiplex PCR; TCRdb stores just in-frame clones and leaves some out. This sample yields about 700,000 clones, of which 13% are seen a single time; 0.022% belongs to the top ten. Specimen: naive CD4+ T cells from blood. The receptors come from a man younger than 30 with type 1 diabetes. CDR3s include the opening cysteine and the closing phenylalanine or tryptophan. The order of the fields is V gene, D gene, CDR3 protein. The D gene is left open where the match is weak.

V: TRBV29-1; D: NA; CDR3: CSVRTALGTDTQYF
V: TRBV2; D: NA; CDR3: CASSGRGDEDTQYF
V: TRBV6-6; D: NA; CDR3: CASTLRRGSGNTIYF
V: TRBV7-9; D: NA; CDR3: CASSLSSRAPNYGYTF
V: TRBV18; D: TRBD1; CDR3: CASSRGTGHSGNTIYF
V: TRBV27; D: NA; CDR3: CASSNGAANYGYTF
V: TRBV14; D: TRBD2; CDR3: CASSQEGRGGPDTQYF
V: TRBV18; D: NA; CDR3: CASSPKPPVSGYTF
V: TRBV6-6; D: NA; CDR3: CASLGWGIMNTEAFF
V: TRBV18; D: TRBD1; CDR3: CASSGQGDGEQYF
V: TRBV27; D: NA; CDR3: CASSPGQLGETQYF
V: TRBV6-6; D: NA; CDR3: CASSYSGRADTQYF
V: TRBV4-1; D: NA; CDR3: CASSRYQVGGNEQFF
V: TRBV15; D: NA; CDR3: CATTPGPTGEKLFF